Detailed here is one TCR beta chain. The entry originates in a study of blood T cell repertoires in COVID-19. Participants had their cohort set by participant-reported clinical history. The CDR3 loop spans 15 amino acids. The V gene lost 6 bases and the J gene lost 2 bases, with 16 bases spanning the gap. Per germline, CDR1 MNHEY and CDR2 SVGAGI. In the original workflow: It was from reference gene primer amplification that nucleated cell counts were estimated. The method was immunoSEQ multiplex PCR; TCRdb's version includes in-frame clones alone and lacks a portion of them. The DNA gave D and trimming, while V, J and clone size come from that table. The sample contains 450,000 to 500,000 clones, roughly nine tenths of which appear only once.

Specimen: PBMCs or T cells enriched from blood (not recorded which). This TCR came from a woman in her fifties or sixties who had recovered from COVID-19. The chain combines TRBV6-5 with TRBJ2-5; D remains ambiguous. The CDR3 loop is CASRTRVLSQETQYF. CDR3 nucleotides: TGTGCCAGCAGGACCCGGGTTCTGTCTCAAGAGACCCAGTACTTC.